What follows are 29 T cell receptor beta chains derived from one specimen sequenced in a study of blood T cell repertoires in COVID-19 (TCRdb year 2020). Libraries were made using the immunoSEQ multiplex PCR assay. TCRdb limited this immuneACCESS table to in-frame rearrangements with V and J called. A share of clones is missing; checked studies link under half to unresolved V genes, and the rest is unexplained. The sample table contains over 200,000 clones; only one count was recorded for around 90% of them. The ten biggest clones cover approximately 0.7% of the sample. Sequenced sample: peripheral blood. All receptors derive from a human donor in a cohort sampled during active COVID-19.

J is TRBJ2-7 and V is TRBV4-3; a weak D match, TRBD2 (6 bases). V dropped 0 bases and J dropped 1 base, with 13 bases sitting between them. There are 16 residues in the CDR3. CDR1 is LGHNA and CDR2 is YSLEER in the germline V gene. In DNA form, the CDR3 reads TGCGCCAGCAGCCAAGAGGGAGCGGGCGGTTCCTACGAGCAGTACTTC. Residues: CASSQEGAGGSYEQYF.

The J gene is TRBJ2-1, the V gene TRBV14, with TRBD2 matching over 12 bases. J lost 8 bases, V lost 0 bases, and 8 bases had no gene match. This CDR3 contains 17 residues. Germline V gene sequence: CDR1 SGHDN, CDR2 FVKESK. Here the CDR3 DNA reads TGTGCCAGCAGCCAAGATTGGACTAGCGGGGCTCTGGATGAGCAGTTCTTC. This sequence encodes CASSQDWTSGALDEQFF.

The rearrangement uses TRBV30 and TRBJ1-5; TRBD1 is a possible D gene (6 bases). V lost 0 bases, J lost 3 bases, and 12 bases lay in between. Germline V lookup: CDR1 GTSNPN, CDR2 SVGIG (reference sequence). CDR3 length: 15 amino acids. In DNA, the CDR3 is TGTGCCTGGAGTGTAGGGGACACCCTCAATCAGCCCCAGCATTTT. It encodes CAWSVGDTLNQPQHF.

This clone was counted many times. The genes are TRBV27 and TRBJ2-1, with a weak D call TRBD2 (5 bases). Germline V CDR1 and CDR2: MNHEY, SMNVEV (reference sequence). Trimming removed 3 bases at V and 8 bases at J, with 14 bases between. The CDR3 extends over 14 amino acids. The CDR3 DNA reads TGTGCCAGCAGTTTCCGGGATTTTCTGGATGAGCAGTTCTTC. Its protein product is CASSFRDFLDEQFF.

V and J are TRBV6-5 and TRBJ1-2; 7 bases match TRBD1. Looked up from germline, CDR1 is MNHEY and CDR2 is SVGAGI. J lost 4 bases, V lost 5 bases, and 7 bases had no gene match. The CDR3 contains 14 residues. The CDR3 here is CASSRDSQRYGYTF. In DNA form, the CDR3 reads TGTGCCAGCAGTCGGGACAGTCAACGCTATGGCTACACCTTC.

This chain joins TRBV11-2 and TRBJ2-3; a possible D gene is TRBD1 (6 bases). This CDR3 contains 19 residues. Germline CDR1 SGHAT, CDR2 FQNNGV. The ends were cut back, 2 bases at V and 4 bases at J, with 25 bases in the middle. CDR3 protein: CASSLYPPQGRGSADTQYF. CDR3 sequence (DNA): TGTGCCAGCAGCTTATACCCTCCCCAGGGGCGAGGTAGTGCAGATACGCAGTATTTT.

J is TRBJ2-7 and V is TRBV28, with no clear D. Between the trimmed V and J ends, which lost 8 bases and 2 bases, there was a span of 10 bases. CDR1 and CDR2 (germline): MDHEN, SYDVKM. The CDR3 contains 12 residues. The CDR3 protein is CASAEAPYEQYF. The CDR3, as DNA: TGTGCCAGCGCCGAGGCCCCCTACGAGCAGTACTTC. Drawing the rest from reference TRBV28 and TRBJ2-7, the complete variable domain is DVKVTQSSRYLVKRTGEKVFLECVQDMDHENMFWYRQDPGLGLRLIYFSYDVKMKEKGDIPEGYSVSREKKERFSLILESASTNQTSMYLCASAEAPYEQYFGPGTRLTVT.

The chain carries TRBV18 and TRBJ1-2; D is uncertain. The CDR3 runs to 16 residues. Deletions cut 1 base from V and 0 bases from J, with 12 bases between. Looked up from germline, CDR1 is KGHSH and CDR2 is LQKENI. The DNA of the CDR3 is TGTGCCAGCTCACCACAGGGAGCATCTTCTAACTATGGCTACACCTTC. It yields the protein CASSPQGASSNYGYTF. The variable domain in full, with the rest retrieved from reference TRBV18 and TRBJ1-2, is NAGVMQNPRHLVRRRGQEARLRCSPMKGHSHVYWYRQLPEEGLKFMVYLQKENIIDESGMPKERFSAEFPKEGPSILRIQQVVRGDSAAYFCASSPQGASSNYGYTFGSGTRLTVV.

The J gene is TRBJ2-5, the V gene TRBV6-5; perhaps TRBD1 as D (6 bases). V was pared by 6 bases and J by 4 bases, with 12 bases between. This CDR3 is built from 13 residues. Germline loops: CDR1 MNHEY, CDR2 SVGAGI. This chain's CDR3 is CASSGLGGETQYF. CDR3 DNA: TGTGCCAGCAGCGGGTTAGGGGGAGAGACCCAGTACTTC.

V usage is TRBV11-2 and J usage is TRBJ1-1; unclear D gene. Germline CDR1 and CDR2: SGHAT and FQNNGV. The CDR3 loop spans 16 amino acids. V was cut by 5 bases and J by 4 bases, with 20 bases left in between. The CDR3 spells CASSTSLKSPGTEAFF. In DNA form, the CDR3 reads TGTGCCAGCAGCACCTCCCTGAAGAGCCCGGGCACTGAAGCTTTCTTT.

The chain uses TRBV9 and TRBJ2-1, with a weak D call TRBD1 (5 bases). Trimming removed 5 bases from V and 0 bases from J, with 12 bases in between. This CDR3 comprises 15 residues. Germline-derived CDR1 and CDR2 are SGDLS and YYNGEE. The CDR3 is CASSSGRRSYNEQFF. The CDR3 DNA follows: TGTGCCAGCAGTTCAGGGCGCCGCTCCTACAATGAGCAGTTCTTC.

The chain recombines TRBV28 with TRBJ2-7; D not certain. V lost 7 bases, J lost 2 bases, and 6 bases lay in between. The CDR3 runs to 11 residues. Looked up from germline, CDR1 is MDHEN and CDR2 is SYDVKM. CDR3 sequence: CASTSPYEQYF. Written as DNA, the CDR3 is TGTGCCAGCACCTCCCCCTACGAGCAGTACTTC.

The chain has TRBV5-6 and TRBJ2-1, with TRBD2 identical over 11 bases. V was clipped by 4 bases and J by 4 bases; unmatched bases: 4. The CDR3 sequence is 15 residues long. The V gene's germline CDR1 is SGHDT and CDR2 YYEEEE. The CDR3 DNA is TGTGCCAGCAGCCATAGACTAGCGGGATACAATGAGCAGTTCTTC. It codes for CASSHRLAGYNEQFF.

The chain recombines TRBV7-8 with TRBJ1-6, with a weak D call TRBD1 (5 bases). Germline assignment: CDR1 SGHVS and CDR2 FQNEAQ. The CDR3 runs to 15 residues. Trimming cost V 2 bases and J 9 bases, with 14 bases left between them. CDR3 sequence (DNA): TGTGCCAGCAGCTTACAGGGAGGCACGAGTTCACCCCTCCACTTT. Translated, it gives CASSLQGGTSSPLHF.

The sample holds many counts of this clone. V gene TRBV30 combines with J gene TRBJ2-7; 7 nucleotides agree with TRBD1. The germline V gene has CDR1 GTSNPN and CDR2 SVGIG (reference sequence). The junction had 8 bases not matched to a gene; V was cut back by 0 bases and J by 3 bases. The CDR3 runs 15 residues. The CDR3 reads CAWSVLGQGVYEQYF. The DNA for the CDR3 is TGTGCCTGGAGTGTACTCGGGCAGGGGGTCTACGAGCAGTACTTC.

The CDR3 DNA reads as TGTGCCAGCTCACCCCGGGAGGGGGCCAATCCCGGCGTTTATGGCTACACCTTC. Residues: CASSPREGANPGVYGYTF. The V gene is TRBV18, the J gene TRBJ1-2; TRBD1 aligns across 7 bases. The CDR3 length is 18 residues. Trimming cost V 3 bases and J 5 bases; bases outside gene matches: 18. Looked up from germline, CDR1 is KGHSH and CDR2 is LQKENI.

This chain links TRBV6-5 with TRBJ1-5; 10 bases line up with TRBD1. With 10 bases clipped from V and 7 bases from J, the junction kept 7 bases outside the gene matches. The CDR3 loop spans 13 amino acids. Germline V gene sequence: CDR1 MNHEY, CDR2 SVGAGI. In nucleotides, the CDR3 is TGTGCCACTGACAGGGGGCTTGGGCAGCCCCAGCATTTT. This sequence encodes CATDRGLGQPQHF.

The CDR3: CASSQASSLAGGDYEQYF. The CDR3 DNA is TGCGCCAGCAGCCAAGCTTCGAGTCTAGCGGGAGGAGACTACGAGCAGTACTTC. The rearrangement links TRBV4-1 to TRBJ2-7; 11 bases fit TRBD2. The CDR3 spans 18 residues. Trimming cost V 1 base and J 3 bases; bases outside gene matches: 11. CDR1 MGHRA and CDR2 YSYEKL come from the germline V gene.

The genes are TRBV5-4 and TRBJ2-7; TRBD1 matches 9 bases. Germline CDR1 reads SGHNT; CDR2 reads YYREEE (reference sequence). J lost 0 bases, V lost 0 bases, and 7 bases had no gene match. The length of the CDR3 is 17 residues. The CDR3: CASSLDHRGPSSYEQYF. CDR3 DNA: TGTGCCAGCAGCTTGGACCACAGGGGGCCGAGCTCCTACGAGCAGTACTTC.

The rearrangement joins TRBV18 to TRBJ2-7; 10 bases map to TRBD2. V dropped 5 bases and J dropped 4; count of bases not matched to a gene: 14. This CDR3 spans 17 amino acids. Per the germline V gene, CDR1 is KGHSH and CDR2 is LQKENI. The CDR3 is CASSKWASGGLGYEQYF. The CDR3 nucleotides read TGTGCCAGCTCAAAATGGGCTAGCGGGGGCCTCGGTTACGAGCAGTACTTC.

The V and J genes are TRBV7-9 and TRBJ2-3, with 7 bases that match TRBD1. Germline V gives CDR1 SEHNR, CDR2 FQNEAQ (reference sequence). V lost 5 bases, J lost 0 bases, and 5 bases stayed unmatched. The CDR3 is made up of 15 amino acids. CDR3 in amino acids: CASSNRGLSTDTQYF. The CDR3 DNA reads TGTGCCAGCAGCAACAGGGGCCTCAGCACAGATACGCAGTATTTT.

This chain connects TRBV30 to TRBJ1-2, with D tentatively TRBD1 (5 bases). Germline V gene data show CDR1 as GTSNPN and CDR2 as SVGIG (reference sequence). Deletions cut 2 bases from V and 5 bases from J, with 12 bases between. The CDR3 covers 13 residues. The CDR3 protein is CAWSPSTEYGYTF. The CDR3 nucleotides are TGTGCCTGGAGTCCATCGACAGAGTATGGCTACACCTTC.

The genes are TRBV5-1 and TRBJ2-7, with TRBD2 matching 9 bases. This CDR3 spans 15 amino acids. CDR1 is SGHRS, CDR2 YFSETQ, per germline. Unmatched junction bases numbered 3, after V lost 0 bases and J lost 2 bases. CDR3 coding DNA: TGCGCCAGCAGCTTGGCTAGCGGGGAGACCTACGAGCAGTACTTC. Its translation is CASSLASGETYEQYF.

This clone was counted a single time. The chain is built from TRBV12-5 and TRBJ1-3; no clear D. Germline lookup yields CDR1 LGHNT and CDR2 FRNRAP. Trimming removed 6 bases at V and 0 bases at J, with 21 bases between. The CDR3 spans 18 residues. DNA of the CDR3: TGTGCTAGTGGCCGTATCGACCTAGGTCCTCACTCTGGAAACACCATATATTTT. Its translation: CASGRIDLGPHSGNTIYF. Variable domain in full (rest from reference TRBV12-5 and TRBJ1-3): DARVTQTPRHKVTEMGQEVTMRCQPILGHNTVFWYRQTMMQGLELLAYFRNRAPLDDSGMPKDRFSAEMPDATLATLKIQPSEPRDSAVYFCASGRIDLGPHSGNTIYFGEGSWLTVV.

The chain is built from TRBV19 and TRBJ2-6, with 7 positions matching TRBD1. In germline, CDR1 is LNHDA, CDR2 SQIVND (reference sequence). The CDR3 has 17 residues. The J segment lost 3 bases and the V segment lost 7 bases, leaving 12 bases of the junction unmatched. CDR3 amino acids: CASNAMTGSGGANVLTF. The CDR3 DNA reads TGTGCCAGTAACGCTATGACAGGGTCTGGTGGGGCCAACGTCCTGACTTTC.

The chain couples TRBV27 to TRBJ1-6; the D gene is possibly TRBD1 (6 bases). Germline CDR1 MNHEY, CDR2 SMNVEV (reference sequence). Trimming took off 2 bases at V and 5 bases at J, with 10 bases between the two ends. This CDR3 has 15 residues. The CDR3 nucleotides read TGTGCCAGCAGTTTAGGGGGCGCCGATAATTCACCCCTCCACTTT. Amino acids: CASSLGGADNSPLHF.

The chain's CDR3 is CASTYGRGAPNYGYTF. CDR3 nucleotide sequence: TGTGCCAGCACCTATGGGCGTGGGGCTCCTAACTATGGCTACACCTTC. The rearrangement joins TRBV7-9 to TRBJ1-2; D perhaps matches TRBD1 (5 bases). Trimming removed 7 bases from V and 0 bases from J, with 18 bases in between. This CDR3 comprises 16 residues. CDR1 is SEHNR, CDR2 FQNEAQ, per germline (reference sequence).

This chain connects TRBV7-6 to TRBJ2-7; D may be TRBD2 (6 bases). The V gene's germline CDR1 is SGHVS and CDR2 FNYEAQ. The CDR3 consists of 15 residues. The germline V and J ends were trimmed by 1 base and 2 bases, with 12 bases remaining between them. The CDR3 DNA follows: TGTGCCAGCAGCTTAGGGCTCGGAGGGGCCTACGAGCAGTACTTC. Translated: CASSLGLGGAYEQYF.

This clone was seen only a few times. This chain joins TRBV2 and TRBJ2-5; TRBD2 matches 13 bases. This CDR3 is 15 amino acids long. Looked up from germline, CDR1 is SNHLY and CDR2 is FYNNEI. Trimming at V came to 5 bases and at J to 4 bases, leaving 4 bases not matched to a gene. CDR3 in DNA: TGTGCCAGCAGTCGGGGACTAGCGGGGCCAGAGACCCAGTACTTC. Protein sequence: CASSRGLAGPETQYF.